This T cell receptor beta chain is drawn from a study of T cell repertoires in cytomegalovirus infection. V gave up 3 bases and J gave up 7 bases, with 15 bases separating them. From germline, CDR1 is DFQATT and CDR2 SNEGSKA (reference sequence). CDR3 length: 13 residues. From the reads, TCRdb called clonotypes with MiXCR, one entry per CDR3 protein. The table shows approximately 500,000 distinct CDR3 sequences, with over 9% occurring only once. The source material was PBMCs. This sequence was found in a human donor in good health (CMV status not recorded). Some clones in this sample may be carry-over from other donors' samples. The chain recombines TRBV20-1 with TRBJ1-2; possibly TRBD1 for D (6 bases). The CDR3 nucleotides are TGCAGTGCTAGTAGGGGGGGAAAGAGTGGCTACACCTTC. Translating gives CSASRGGKSGYTF.